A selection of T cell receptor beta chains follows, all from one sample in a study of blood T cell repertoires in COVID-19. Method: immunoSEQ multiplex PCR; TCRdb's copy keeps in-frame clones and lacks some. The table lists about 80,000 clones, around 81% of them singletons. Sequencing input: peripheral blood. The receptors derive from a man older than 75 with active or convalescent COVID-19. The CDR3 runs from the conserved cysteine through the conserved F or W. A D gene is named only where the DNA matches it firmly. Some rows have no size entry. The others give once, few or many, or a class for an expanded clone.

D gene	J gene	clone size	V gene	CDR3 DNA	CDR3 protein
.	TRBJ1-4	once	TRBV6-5	TGTGCCACCCTCTTTGAAAAACTGTTTTTT	CATLFEKLFF
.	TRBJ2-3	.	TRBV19	TGTGCCAGTAGCCTGGCGGGGGCAGGAGATACGCAGTATTTT	CASSLAGAGDTQYF
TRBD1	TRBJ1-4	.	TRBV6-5	TGTGCCAGCAGTAGGGGACAGGCCCGGGAAAAACTGTTTTTT	CASSRGQAREKLFF
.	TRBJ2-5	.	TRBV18	TGTGCCAGCGGGGCCTTCCAAGAGACCCAGTACTTC	CASGAFQETQYF
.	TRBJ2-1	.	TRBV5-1	TGCGCCAGCAGCTTGGACGGGAGCAGTGAGCAGTTCTTC	CASSLDGSSEQFF
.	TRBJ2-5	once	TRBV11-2	TGTGCCAGCAGCTCACGAAGCGAGACCCAGTACTTC	CASSSRSETQYF
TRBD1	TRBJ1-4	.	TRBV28	TGTGCCAGCAGTCTACCCAGGGGGGAACCAGGCGAAAAACTGTTTTTT	CASSLPRGEPGEKLFF
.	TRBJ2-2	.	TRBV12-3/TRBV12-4	TGTGCCAGCAGTTCAACTAACGGGGGGGAGCTGTTTTTT	CASSSTNGGELFF
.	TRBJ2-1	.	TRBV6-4	TGTGCCAGCAGTGAAGAGTTTAGCTCCTACAATGAGCAGTTCTTC	CASSEEFSSYNEQFF
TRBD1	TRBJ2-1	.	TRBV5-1	TGCGCCAGCAGCTGGACAGGGTACTCCTACAATGAGCAGTTCTTC	CASSWTGYSYNEQFF
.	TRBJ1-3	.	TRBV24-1	TGTGCCACCAGTGTCGCAGGGGGAAACACCATATATTTT	CATSVAGGNTIYF
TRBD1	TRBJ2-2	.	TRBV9	TGTGCCAGCAGCGTTGGGACAGGGGGTACCGGGGAGCTGTTTTTT	CASSVGTGGTGELFF
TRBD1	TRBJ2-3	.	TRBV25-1	TGTGCCAGCAGTCTACACGGGACAGGGAGGGATACGCAGTATTTT	CASSLHGTGRDTQYF
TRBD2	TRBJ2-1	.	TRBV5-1	TGCGCCAGCAGCTTGGGACTAGCGGGAGGTTTGGAGCAGTTCTTC	CASSLGLAGGLEQFF